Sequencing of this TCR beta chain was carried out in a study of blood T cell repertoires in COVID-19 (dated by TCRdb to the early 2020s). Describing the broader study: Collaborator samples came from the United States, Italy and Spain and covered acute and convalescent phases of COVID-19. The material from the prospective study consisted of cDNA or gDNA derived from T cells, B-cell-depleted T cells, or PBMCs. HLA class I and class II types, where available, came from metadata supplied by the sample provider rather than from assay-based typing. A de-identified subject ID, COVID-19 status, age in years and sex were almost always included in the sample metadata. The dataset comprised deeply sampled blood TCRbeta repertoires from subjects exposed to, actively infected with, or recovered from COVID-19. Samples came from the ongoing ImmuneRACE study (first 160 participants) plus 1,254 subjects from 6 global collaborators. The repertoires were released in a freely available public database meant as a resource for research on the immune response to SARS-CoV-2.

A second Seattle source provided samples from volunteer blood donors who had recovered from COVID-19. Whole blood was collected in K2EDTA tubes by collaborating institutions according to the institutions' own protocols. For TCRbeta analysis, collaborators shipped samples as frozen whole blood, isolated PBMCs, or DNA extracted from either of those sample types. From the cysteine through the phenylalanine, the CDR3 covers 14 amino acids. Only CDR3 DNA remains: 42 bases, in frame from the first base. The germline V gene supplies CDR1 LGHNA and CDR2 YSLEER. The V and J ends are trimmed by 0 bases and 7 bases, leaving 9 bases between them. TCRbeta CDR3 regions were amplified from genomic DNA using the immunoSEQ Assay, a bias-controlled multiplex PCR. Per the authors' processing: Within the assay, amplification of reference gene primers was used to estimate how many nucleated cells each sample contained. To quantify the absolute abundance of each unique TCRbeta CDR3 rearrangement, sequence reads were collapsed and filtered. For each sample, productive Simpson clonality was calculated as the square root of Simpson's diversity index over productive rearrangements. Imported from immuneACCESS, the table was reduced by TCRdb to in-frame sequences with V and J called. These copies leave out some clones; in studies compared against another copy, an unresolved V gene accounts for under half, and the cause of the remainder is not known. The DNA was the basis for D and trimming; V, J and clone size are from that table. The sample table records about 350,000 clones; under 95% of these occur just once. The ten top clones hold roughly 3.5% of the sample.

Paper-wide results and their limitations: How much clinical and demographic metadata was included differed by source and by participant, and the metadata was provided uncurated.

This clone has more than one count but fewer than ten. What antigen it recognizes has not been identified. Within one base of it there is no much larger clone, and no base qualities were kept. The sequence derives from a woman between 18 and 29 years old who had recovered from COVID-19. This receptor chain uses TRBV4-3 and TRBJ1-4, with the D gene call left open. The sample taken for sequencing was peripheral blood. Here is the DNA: TGCGCCAGCAGCCAAGAATACCCGGGTGAAAAACTGTTTTTT. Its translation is CASSQEYPGEKLFF.